This TCR beta chain was found in a study of T cells in Graves' hyperthyroidism and ophthalmopathy. Study-wide points: A model of 13 V-J pairs discriminated ophthalmopathy from stable hyperthyroidism. Researchers found most expanded thyroid clonotypes above 0.001 in blood as well.

Concerning this clonotype: Its target is unknown. One end of the junction does not line up with germline, which may come from a read error.

Newly diagnosed hyperthyroidism, duration under 2 months, in patients aged 18 to 65. The germline V gene has CDR1 KGHDR and CDR2 SFDVKD. The CDR3 runs 15 residues. The CDR3 regions of TCR beta were amplified from RNA transcripts. Researchers ran a first-round RT-PCR on the TCR CDR3 using the HTBI primer set. TCRdb re-called the multiplex PCR reads through MiXCR, storing one row per CDR3 protein. The data hold about 700,000 distinct CDR3 sequences, with approximately 14% observed a single time. The V gene is TRBV24-1, the J gene TRBJ2-6; D not certain. The clonotype was recovered from a woman between 18 and 29 years old with Graves' hyperthyroidism. Input material: blood. The CDR3 DNA is TGTGCCACCAGTGATTATGGGTCTGGTGCCAACGTCCTGACTTTC. Encoded protein: CATSDYGSGANVLTF.